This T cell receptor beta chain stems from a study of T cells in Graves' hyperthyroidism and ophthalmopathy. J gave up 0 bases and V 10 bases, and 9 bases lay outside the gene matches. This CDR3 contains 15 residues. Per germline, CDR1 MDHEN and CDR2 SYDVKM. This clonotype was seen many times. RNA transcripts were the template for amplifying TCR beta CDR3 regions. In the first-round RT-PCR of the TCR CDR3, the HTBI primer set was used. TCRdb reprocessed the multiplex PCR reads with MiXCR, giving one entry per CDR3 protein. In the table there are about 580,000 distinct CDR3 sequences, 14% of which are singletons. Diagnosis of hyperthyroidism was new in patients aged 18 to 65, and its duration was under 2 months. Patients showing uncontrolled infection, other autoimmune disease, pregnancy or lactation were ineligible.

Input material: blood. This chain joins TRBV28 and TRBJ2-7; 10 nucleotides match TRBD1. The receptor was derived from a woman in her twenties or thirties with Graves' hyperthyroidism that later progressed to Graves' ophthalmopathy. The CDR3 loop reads CATYDRGHSSYEQYF. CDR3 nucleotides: TGTGCCACCTACGACAGGGGGCACAGCTCCTACGAGCAGTACTTC. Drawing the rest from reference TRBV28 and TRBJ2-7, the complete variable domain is DVKVTQSSRYLVKRTGEKVFLECVQDMDHENMFWYRQDPGLGLRLIYFSYDVKMKEKGDIPEGYSVSREKKERFSLILESASTNQTSMYLCATYDRGHSSYEQYFGPGTRLTVT.